The 8 T cell receptor beta chains below all came from one sample that was sequenced in a study of T cell responses to AZD1222 COVID-19 vaccine (dated by TCRdb to the early 2020s). Sample time point, as interpreted from the label and publication: baseline before first vaccination. Library method: the immunoSEQ multiplex PCR assay. TCRdb took this table from immuneACCESS and kept in-frame rearrangements with V and J called. Such tables lack part of the clones; where checked against another copy, unresolved V genes explain under half of the gap, and the rest is unexplained. Recorded for this sample are 95,000 to 100,000 clones; roughly 88% of them occurred a single time. 20% to 30% of the sample is in the top ten clones. Source: peripheral blood, taken on day 0 of AZD1222 vaccination. These receptors were taken from an adult in good health.

The genes are TRBV7-9 and TRBJ2-1; 7 bases fit TRBD1. Germline values: CDR1 SEHNR, CDR2 FQNEAQ (reference sequence). The length of the CDR3 is 18 residues. Trimming took 5 bases from V and 0 from J; bases not matched to a gene: 13. The CDR3: CASSPRPLQGTSYNEQFF. The CDR3 DNA is TGTGCCAGCAGCCCCCGCCCCCTACAGGGGACCTCCTACAATGAGCAGTTCTTC.

This chain's CDR3 is CASSFNRNTEAFF. The CDR3 DNA reads TGCGCCAGCAGCTTCAACCGAAACACTGAAGCTTTCTTT. The chain combines TRBV5-1 with TRBJ1-1; the D is unclear. The CDR3 extends over 13 amino acids. Per the germline V gene, CDR1 is SGHRS and CDR2 is YFSETQ. Trimming took 2 bases from V and 2 from J, leaving 7 bases between them.

The chain employs TRBV12-3 or TRBV12-4 and TRBJ2-1; D gene unclear. This CDR3 is built from 10 residues. Trimming shortened V by 5 bases and J by 7 bases, and 3 bases separated the two germline ends. CDR3: CASSINEQFF. DNA of the CDR3: TGTGCCAGCAGTATAAATGAGCAGTTCTTC.

This chain joins TRBV18 and TRBJ1-1; tentative D call: TRBD1 (5 bases). Germline V gene lookup returns CDR1 KGHSH and CDR2 LQKENI. Trimming shortened V by 3 bases and J by 3 bases, and 14 bases separated the two germline ends. CDR3 length: 15 amino acids. The CDR3 DNA reads TGTGCCAGCTCACCGCGGGGGGAAAAGGACACTGAAGCTTTCTTT. This sequence encodes CASSPRGEKDTEAFF.

Only one count was recorded for this clone. V is TRBV5-6 and J is TRBJ2-7; D may be TRBD1 (7 bases). Per germline, CDR1 SGHDT and CDR2 YYEEEE. The CDR3 sequence is 13 residues long. Trimming shortened V by 4 bases and J by 2 bases, and 10 bases separated the two germline ends. The CDR3 region is CASSRRGAYEQYF. The CDR3 nucleotides are TGTGCCAGCAGCCGCAGGGGGGCCTACGAGCAGTACTTC.

The rearrangement links TRBV19 to TRBJ2-1; 8 bases line up with TRBD1. V gave up 6 bases and J gave up 6 bases; unmatched junction bases: 10. The CDR3 is 15 residues long. Germline CDR1 reads LNHDA; CDR2 reads SQIVND (reference sequence). The CDR3 protein is CASSYRQGASNEQFF. CDR3 bases: TGTGCCAGTAGCTACCGGCAGGGGGCGAGCAATGAGCAGTTCTTC.

CDR3 sequence (DNA): TGTGCCAGCAGCTTAACGGAGGCGAGCGGGAGCTTCCAAGAGACCCAGTACTTC. Protein: CASSLTEASGSFQETQYF. The rearrangement joins TRBV7-3 to TRBJ2-5, with 8 bases lining up with TRBD2. The V and J ends lost 0 bases and 1 base, in that order; junction bases with no gene match: 10. CDR3 length: 18 amino acids. CDR1 SGHTA and CDR2 FQGTGA come from the germline V gene.

The chain joins TRBV18 to TRBJ2-3; 8 bases line up with TRBD1. Trimming took 2 bases from V and 1 from J; bases not matched to a gene: 8. Germline V gene lookup returns CDR1 KGHSH and CDR2 LQKENI. The CDR3 has 17 amino acids. The CDR3 region is CASSPFRTGLGTDTQYF. The CDR3 region has the DNA TGTGCCAGCTCACCATTTCGGACAGGGCTGGGCACAGATACGCAGTATTTT.